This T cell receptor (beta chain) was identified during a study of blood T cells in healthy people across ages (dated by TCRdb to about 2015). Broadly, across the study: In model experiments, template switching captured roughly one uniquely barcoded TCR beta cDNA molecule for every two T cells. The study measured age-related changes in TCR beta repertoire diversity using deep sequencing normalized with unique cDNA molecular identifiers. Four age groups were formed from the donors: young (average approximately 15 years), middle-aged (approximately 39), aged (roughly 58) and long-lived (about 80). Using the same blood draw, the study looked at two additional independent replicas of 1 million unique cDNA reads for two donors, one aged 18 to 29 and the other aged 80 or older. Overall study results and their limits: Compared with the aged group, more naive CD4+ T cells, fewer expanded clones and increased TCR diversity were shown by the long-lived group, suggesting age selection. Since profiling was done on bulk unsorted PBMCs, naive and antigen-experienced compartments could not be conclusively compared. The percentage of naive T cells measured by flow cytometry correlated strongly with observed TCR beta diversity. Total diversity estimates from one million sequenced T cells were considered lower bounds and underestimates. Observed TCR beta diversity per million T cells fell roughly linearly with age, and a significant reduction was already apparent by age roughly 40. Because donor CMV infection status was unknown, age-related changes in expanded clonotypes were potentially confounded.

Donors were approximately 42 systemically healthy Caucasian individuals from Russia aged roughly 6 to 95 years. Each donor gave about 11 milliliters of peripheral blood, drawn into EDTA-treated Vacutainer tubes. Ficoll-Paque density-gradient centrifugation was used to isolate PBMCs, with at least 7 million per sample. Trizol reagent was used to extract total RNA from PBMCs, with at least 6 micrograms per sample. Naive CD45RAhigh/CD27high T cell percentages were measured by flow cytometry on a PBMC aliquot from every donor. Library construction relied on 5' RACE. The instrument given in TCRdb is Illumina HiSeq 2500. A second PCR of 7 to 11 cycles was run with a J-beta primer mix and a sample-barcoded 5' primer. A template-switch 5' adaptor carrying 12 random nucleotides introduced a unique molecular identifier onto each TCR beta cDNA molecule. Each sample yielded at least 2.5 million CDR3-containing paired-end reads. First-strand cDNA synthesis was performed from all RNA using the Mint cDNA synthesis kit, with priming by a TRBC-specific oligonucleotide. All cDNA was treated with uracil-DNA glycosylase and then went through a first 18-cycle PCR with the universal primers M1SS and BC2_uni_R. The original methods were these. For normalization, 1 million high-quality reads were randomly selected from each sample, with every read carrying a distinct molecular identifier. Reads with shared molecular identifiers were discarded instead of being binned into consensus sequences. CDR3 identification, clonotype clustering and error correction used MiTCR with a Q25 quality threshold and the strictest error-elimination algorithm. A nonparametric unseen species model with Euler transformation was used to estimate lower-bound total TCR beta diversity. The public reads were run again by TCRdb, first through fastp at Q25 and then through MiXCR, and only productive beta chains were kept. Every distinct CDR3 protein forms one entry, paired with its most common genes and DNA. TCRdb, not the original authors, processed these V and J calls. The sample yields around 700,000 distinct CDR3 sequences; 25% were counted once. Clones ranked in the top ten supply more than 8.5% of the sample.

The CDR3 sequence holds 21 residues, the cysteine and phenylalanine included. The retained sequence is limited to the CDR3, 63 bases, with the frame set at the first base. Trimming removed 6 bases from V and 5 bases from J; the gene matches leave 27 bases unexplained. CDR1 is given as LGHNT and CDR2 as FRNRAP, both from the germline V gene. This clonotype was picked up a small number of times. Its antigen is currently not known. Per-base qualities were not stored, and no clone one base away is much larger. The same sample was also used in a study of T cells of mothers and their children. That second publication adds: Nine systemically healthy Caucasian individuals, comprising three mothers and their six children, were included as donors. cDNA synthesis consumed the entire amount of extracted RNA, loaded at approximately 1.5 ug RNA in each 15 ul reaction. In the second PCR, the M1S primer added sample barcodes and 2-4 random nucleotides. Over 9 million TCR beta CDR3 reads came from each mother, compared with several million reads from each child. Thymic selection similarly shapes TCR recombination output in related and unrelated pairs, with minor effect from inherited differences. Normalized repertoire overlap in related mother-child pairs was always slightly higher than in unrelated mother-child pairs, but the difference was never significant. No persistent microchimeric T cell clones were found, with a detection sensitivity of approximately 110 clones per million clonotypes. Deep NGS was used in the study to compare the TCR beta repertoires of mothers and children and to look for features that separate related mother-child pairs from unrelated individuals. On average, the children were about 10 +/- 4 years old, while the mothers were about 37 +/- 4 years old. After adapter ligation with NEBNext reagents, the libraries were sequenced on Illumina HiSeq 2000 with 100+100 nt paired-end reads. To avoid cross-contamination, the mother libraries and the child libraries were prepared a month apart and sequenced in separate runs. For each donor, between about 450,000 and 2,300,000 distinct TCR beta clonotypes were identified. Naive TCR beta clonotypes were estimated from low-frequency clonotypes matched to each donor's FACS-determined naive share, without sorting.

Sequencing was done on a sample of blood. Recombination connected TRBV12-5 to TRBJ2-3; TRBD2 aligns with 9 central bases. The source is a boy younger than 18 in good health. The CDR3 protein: CASGPPATGNEREAEIDTQYF. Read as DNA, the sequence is TGTGCTAGTGGGCCCCCCGCGACAGGGAACGAGCGGGAGGCCGAGATAGATACGCAGTATTTT.